This T cell receptor (beta chain) was sequenced in a study of CD8 T cells in acute hepatitis C reinfection. Study-level results: Overrepresentation in the naive pool did not explain the preferential TRBV04 and TRBV06 usage seen in all groups. Regardless of outcome, roughly twelve public clonotypes appeared, one using V04-02/J02-02.

Indicated time point: at least 347 days after estimated infection, following spontaneous clearance. No in vitro expansion preceded sequencing of these hepatitis C virus-specific cells, which were studied ex vivo. The CDR3 totals 14 residues. In germline, CDR1 is SGHVS, CDR2 FNYEAQ. The V gene lost 1 base and the J gene lost 0 bases, with 4 bases spanning the gap. Clones were read by immunoSEQ multiplex PCR, and TCRdb kept only the in-frame ones, dropping some. This repertoire shows 2,000 to 3,000 clones, 65% to 75% found once; its top ten account for less than 14%. The sample consisted of HCV NS3-1073 tetramer-sorted CD8+ T cells from PBMCs, taken at follow-up. The sequence came from a man between 40 and 49 years old who spontaneously cleared hepatitis C infection. This chain uses TRBV7-6 with TRBJ2-4; no firm D call. The CDR3 DNA sequence: TGTGCCAGCAGCTTAGATATAGCCAAAAACATTCAGTACTTC. Amino acid sequence: CASSLDIAKNIQYF.